This TCR beta chain was identified during a study of CD8+CD57+ T cells in acquired aplastic anemia. Points from the study as a whole: In common between the patients and the controls were twenty-nine CD8+ CDR3 sequences. Patients and healthy controls showed no significant CD8+ Simpson's diversity difference.

V was cut by 1 base and J by 7 bases, with 14 bases left in between. The CDR3 totals 14 residues. Germline loops: CDR1 SGHVS, CDR2 FQNEAQ. Only a few counts were recorded for this clonotype. Its antigen is currently unknown. Genomic DNA, serving as template, underwent TCR beta VDJ and CDR3 profiling. TCRdb independently ran MiXCR on the reads; one entry per CDR3 protein. The top ten hold about 50% of the sample, which has under 200,000 distinct CDR3 sequences, 71% seen once. Individuals selected for sequencing had exhibited CD8+CD57+ cell expansion on flow cytometry. As a group, the patients uniformly had severe acquired aplastic anemia.

The material sequenced was sorted CD4+, CD8+, or CD8+CD57+ T cells (not recorded which) from PBMCs. The source of this sequence is a human donor with aplastic anemia. This chain joins TRBV7-8 and TRBJ2-7; a weak D match, TRBD2 (7 bases). The CDR3, as DNA: TGTGCCAGCAGCTTAGTTTGGGAGGGGGGTGAGCAGTACTTC. Residues: CASSLVWEGGEQYF.